This T cell receptor beta chain was sequenced during a study of vaccination effects on CD4 cells after COVID-19. At the level of the study: As their vaccination, participants received two doses of either BNT162b2 or mRNA-1273. Convalescent patient samples, from two individuals, date to 16 days and one week before vaccination.

The sample holds a few counts of this clone. As yet, its antigen is unknown. Clones were read by immunoSEQ multiplex PCR, and TCRdb kept only the in-frame ones, dropping some. The sample carries tens of thousands of clones, roughly 71% recorded once. After expansion with viral peptide pools in the ViraFEST assay, antigen-specific CD4+ T cells were sequenced. Investigators separated out CD4+ T cells once 10 days of culture had passed. Their SARS-CoV-2 infection, verified by PCR, occurred between March and December 2020. Fresh IL-2-containing medium replaced half the medium on days 3 and 7. The CDR3 length is 17 residues. Per germline, CDR1 MGHRA and CDR2 YSYEKL. V shed 0 bases and J 7 bases; nucleotides not matched to a gene: 9.

This receptor was obtained from a human donor who had a prior SARS-CoV-2 infection. The J gene is TRBJ1-2, the V gene TRBV4-1, with 12 bases matching TRBD1. The specimen was CD4+ T cells from PBMCs cultured with SARS-CoV-2 spike peptides, collected before COVID-19 vaccination. In nucleotides, the CDR3 is TGCGCCAGCAGCCAAGATTCGCCGGGACAGGGGGCGTCTGGCTACACCTTC. It translates to CASSQDSPGQGASGYTF.